This T cell receptor (beta chain) was recovered during a study of early T cells in non-severe SARS-CoV-2 infection. For the study at large: Whole-blood bulk RNA, unsorted, was sequenced, and chains were unpaired. Overall study results and limits: Comparison of clonotypes with VDJdb favored anti-spike CD8 responses while missing private and CD4 specificities.

This clonotype was recorded many times. Antigen unknown. Individually, cDNA molecules had unique molecular identifiers attached to them. Using its own MiXCR run on the 5' RACE reads, TCRdb lists one record per CDR3 protein. The data hold over 50,000 distinct CDR3 sequences, with about 8% observed a single time. The CDR3 is 13 amino acids. The V end lost 3 bases, the J end lost 6 bases, and 9 bases lay between the germline ends. CDR1 KGHSH and CDR2 LQKENI come from the germline V gene. The TCR sequence derives from an adult who was a healthcare worker with PCR-confirmed SARS-CoV-2 infection or an uninfected control (not recorded which). Sequences were derived from whole blood, sampled at baseline. This chain uses TRBV18 with TRBJ2-1; D uncertain. The CDR3 loop is CASSPVASNEQFF. The CDR3 coding sequence is TGTGCCAGCTCACCCGTAGCTTCCAATGAGCAGTTCTTC.